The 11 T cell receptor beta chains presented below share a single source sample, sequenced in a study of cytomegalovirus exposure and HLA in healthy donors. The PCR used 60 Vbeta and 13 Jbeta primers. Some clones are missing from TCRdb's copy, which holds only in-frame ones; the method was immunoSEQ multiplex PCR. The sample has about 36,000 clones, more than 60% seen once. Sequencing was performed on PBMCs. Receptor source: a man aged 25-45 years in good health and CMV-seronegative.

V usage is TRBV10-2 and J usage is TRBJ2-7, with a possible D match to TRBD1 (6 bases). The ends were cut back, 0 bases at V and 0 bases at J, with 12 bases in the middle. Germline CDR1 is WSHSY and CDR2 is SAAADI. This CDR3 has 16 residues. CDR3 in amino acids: CASSESSPGVSYEQYF. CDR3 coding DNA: TGCGCCAGCAGTGAGTCGAGTCCAGGGGTCTCCTACGAGCAGTACTTC.

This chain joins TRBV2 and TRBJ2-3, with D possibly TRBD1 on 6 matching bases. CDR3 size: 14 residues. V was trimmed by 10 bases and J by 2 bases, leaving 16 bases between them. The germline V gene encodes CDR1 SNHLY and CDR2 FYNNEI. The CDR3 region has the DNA TGTGCCAAGCGGACGGGACAATTCACAGATACGCAGTATTTT. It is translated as CAKRTGQFTDTQYF. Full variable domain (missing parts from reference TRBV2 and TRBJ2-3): EPEVTQTPSHQVTQMGQEVILRCVPISNHLYFYWYRQILGQKVEFLVSFYNNEISEKSEIFDDQFSVERPDGSNFTLKIRSTKLEDSAMYFCAKRTGQFTDTQYFGPGTRLTVL.

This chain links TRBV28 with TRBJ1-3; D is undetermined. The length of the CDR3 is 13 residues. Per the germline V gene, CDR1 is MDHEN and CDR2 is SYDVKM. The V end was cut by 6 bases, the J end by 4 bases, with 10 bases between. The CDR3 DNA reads TGTGCCAGCAGATTTACTGCCGGAAACACCATATATTTT. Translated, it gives CASRFTAGNTIYF.

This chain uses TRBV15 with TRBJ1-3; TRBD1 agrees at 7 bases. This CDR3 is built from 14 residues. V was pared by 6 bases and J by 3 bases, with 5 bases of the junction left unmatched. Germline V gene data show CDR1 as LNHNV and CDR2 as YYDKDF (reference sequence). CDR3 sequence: CATRSGTVGNTIYF. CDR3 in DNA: TGTGCCACCAGATCAGGGACAGTTGGAAACACCATATATTTT.

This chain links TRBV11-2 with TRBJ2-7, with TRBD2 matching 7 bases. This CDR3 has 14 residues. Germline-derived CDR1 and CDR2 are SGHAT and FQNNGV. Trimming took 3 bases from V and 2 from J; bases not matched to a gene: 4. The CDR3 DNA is TGTGCCAGCAGCTTCGGCGGGGGTCCCTACGAGCAGTACTTC. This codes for CASSFGGGPYEQYF.

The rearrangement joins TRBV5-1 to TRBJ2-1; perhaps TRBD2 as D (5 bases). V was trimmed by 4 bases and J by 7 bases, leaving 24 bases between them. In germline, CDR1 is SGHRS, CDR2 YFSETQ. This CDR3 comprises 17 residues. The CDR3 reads CASSRTPAGEGRNEQFF. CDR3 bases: TGCGCCAGCAGCCGCACCCCGGCGGGTGAAGGTAGAAATGAGCAGTTCTTC. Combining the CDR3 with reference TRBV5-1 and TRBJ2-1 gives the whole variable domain KAGVTQTPRYLIKTRGQQVTLSCSPISGHRSVSWYQQTPGQGLQFLFEYFSETQRNKGNFPGRFSGRQFSNSRSEMNVSTLELGDSALYLCASSRTPAGEGRNEQFFGPGTRLTVL.

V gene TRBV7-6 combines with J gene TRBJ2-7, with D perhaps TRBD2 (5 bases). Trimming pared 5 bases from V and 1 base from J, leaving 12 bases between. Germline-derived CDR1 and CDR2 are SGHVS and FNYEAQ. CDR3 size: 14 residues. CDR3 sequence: CASSQRGLSYEQYF. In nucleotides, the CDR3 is TGTGCCAGCAGCCAACGAGGGCTATCCTACGAGCAGTACTTC. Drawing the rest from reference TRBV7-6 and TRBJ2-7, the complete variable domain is GAGVSQSPRYKVTKRGQDVALRCDPISGHVSLYWYRQALGQGPEFLTYFNYEAQQDKSGLPNDRFSAERPEGSISTLTIQRTEQRDSAMYRCASSQRGLSYEQYFGPGTRLTVT.

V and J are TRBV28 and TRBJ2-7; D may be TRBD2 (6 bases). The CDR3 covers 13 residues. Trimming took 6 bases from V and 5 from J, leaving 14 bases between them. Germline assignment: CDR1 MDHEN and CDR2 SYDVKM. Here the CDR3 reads CASRPGRSHEQYF. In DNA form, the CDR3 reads TGTGCCAGCAGGCCAGGGAGGTCCCACGAGCAGTACTTC.

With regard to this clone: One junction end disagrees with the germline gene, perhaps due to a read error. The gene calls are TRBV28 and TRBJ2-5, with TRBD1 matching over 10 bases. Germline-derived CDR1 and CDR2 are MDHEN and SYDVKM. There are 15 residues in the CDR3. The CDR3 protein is CASSVPGQGKEAQYF. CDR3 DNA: TGTGCCAGCAGTGTACCGGGACAGGGGAAAGAGGCCCAGTACTTC.

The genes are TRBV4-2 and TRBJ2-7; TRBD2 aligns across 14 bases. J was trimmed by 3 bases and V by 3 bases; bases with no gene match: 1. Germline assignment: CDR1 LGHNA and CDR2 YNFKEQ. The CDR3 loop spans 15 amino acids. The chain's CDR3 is CASSHGTSGSYEQYF. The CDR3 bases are TGTGCCAGCAGCCACGGGACTAGCGGGAGCTACGAGCAGTACTTC.

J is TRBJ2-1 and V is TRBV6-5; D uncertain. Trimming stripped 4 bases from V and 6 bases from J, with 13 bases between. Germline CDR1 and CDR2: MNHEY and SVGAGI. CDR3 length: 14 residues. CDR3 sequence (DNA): TGTGCCAGCAGTTCGCTAGACGAATCCAATGAGCAGTTCTTC. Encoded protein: CASSSLDESNEQFF.